A single sample is the source of the 26 T cell receptor beta chains below, sequenced in a study of memory CD4+ T cells and cytomegalovirus serostatus. Some clones are missing from TCRdb's copy, which holds only in-frame ones; the method was immunoSEQ multiplex PCR. The top ten clones hold roughly 0.8% of a sample with approximately 52,000 clones, under 80% of them seen once. The sort gate was single viable CD3+CD4+CD8-CD45RO+ cells for memory CD4+ T cells. Specimen: memory CD4+ T cells from blood. The origin of the receptors is an adult in good health and CMV-seronegative.

This rearrangement joins TRBV5-1 to TRBJ1-3; D not resolved. This CDR3 contains 15 residues. The germline V and J ends were trimmed by 7 bases and 2 bases, with 16 bases remaining between them. The germline CDR1 and CDR2 sequences are SGHRS and YFSETQ. DNA for the CDR3: TGCGCCAGCCTCGTTTTCAGCCCCACTGGAAACACCATATATTTT. Amino acid sequence: CASLVFSPTGNTIYF.

This chain uses TRBV6-5 with TRBJ2-1; D not certain. V was trimmed by 8 bases and J by 4 bases, leaving 9 bases between them. This CDR3 is built from 12 residues. Germline V CDR1 and CDR2: MNHEY, SVGAGI. The CDR3 sequence is CASAVSYNEQFF. In nucleotides, the CDR3 is TGTGCCAGCGCGGTTTCTTACAATGAGCAGTTCTTC.

The chain is built from TRBV10-3 and TRBJ2-5; D uncertain. The J call could be wrong; TRBJ2-7 is a better fit for the DNA end. Per the germline V gene, CDR1 is ENHRY and CDR2 is SYGVKD. The CDR3 sequence is 11 residues long. CDR3 region: CAISRTGEQYF. The CDR3 coding sequence is TGTGCCATCAGTCGGACCGGCGAGCAGTACTTC.

This clone was recorded a few times. This rearrangement joins TRBV10-3 to TRBJ1-2; D is undetermined. The germline V gene has CDR1 ENHRY and CDR2 SYGVKD. The CDR3 runs 13 residues. Trimming stripped 4 bases from V and 3 bases from J, with 9 bases between. The CDR3 here is CAISVGLDYGYTF. CDR3 nucleotides: TGTGCCATCAGTGTAGGGCTCGACTATGGCTACACCTTC.

This chain uses TRBV10-3 with TRBJ2-7; TRBD1 matches at 7 bases. The germline gives CDR1 ENHRY, CDR2 SYGVKD. J gave up 5 bases and V 2 bases, and 6 bases lay outside the gene matches. The CDR3 loop spans 14 amino acids. In DNA, the CDR3 is TGTGCCATCAGTGAGGCCCCTACAGGGGACGAGCAGTACTTC. Its translation: CAISEAPTGDEQYF.

This clone has a handful of counts. The V gene is TRBV20-1, the J gene TRBJ2-7, with unresolved D. This CDR3 has 10 amino acids. CDR1 DFQATT and CDR2 SNEGSKA come from the germline V gene (reference sequence). V was pared by 5 bases and J by 5 bases, with 7 bases between. CDR3: CSALANEQYF. The DNA of the CDR3 is TGCAGTGCTCTCGCTAACGAGCAGTACTTC.

The chain has TRBV28 and TRBJ1-2, with D hard to call. CDR3 length equals 12 residues. Germline CDR1 reads MDHEN; CDR2 reads SYDVKM. The V and J ends lost 6 bases and 5 bases respectively, with 10 bases between them. In DNA, the CDR3 is TGTGCCAGCAGCCAGACCACTTATGGCTACACCTTC. This gives the protein CASSQTTYGYTF.

V gene TRBV7-8 combines with J gene TRBJ2-3; D not certain. Germline CDR1 reads SGHVS; CDR2 reads FQNEAQ. CDR3 size: 15 residues. Trimming removed 7 bases at V and 0 bases at J, with 14 bases between. CDR3 protein: CASTFGGYSTDTQYF. CDR3 bases: TGTGCCAGCACCTTCGGTGGCTATAGCACAGATACGCAGTATTTT.

The chain has TRBV11-2 and TRBJ2-7; D unclear. Germline V gives CDR1 SGHAT, CDR2 FQNNGV. Trimming took 0 bases from V and 2 from J, leaving 11 bases between them. The length of the CDR3 is 15 residues. CDR3 region: CASSLDPARTYEQYF. DNA of the CDR3: TGTGCCAGCAGCTTAGATCCGGCGAGGACCTACGAGCAGTACTTC.

This chain joins TRBV5-4 and TRBJ2-7; 8 bases match TRBD1. V was clipped by 4 bases and J by 2 bases; unmatched bases: 11. CDR3 length: 16 residues. Germline loops: CDR1 SGHNT, CDR2 YYREEE (reference sequence). DNA of the CDR3: TGTGCCAGCAGCCTAGGGACAGGCTTTACCACCTACGAGCAGTACTTC. Translating gives CASSLGTGFTTYEQYF.

The chain has TRBV5-1 and TRBJ1-2; 8 bases map to TRBD1. V lost 4 bases to trimming and J lost 6 bases; unmatched junction nucleotides: 8. Germline CDR1 and CDR2: SGHRS and YFSETQ. CDR3 size: 14 residues. The CDR3 bases are TGCGCCAGCAGCGACCGACAGGGGCTCGATGGCTACACCTTC. Amino acid sequence: CASSDRQGLDGYTF.

The gene calls are TRBV6-6 and TRBJ1-3; 8 bases align to TRBD1. Trimming took 6 bases from V and 9 from J; bases not matched to a gene: 4. The CDR3 loop spans 12 amino acids. Germline-derived CDR1 and CDR2 are MNHNY and SVGAGI (reference sequence). The CDR3: CASRTGEGTIYF. Written as DNA, the CDR3 is TGTGCCAGCAGGACAGGGGAAGGCACCATATATTTT.

The chain carries TRBV4-1 and TRBJ2-1, with D uncertain. The CDR3 length is 15 residues. Germline values: CDR1 MGHRA, CDR2 YSYEKL. The V end was cut by 4 bases, the J end by 0 bases, with 10 bases between. This CDR3 reads CASSLNTFSYNEQFF. The CDR3 DNA reads as TGCGCCAGCAGCCTAAATACCTTCTCCTACAATGAGCAGTTCTTC.

The rearrangement joins TRBV5-1 to TRBJ2-1; TRBD1 matches at 7 bases. Germline V CDR1 and CDR2: SGHRS, YFSETQ. The V and J ends lost 3 bases and 12 bases, in that order; junction bases with no gene match: 21. This CDR3 spans 17 amino acids. CDR3: CASSSTGLGGLFHGQFF. In DNA form, the CDR3 reads TGCGCCAGCAGCTCGACAGGGTTAGGGGGTCTATTCCATGGGCAGTTCTTC.

The V gene is TRBV2, the J gene TRBJ1-1, with D possibly TRBD1 on 5 matching bases. The CDR3 is 14 amino acids. In germline, CDR1 is SNHLY, CDR2 FYNNEI. V was pared by 6 bases and J by 1 base, with 12 bases between. The CDR3 loop reads CASRPLRENTEAFF. The CDR3 bases are TGTGCCAGCAGGCCTCTCAGGGAGAACACTGAAGCTTTCTTT.

V is TRBV5-5 and J is TRBJ1-2; 8 bases match TRBD1. V gave up 4 bases and J gave up 4 bases; unmatched junction bases: 6. There are 14 residues in the CDR3. The germline gives CDR1 SGHKS, CDR2 YYEKEE (reference sequence). CDR3 bases: TGTGCCAGCAGCCCAAGTCAGGGGGCCTATGGCTACACCTTC. This translates into CASSPSQGAYGYTF.

The chain combines TRBV20-1 with TRBJ1-1; D is unresolved. CDR3 length: 10 residues. The V end was cut by 5 bases, the J end by 6 bases, with 7 bases between. Germline CDR1 is DFQATT and CDR2 is SNEGSKA (reference sequence). The chain's CDR3 is CSALRAEAFF. The CDR3 DNA sequence: TGCAGTGCTTTACGGGCTGAAGCTTTCTTT.

This clone was seen once. Other DNA sequences in the sample encode the same CDR3. The chain is built from TRBV4-3 and TRBJ1-1, with D uncertain. The CDR3 is 13 residues long. Between the trimmed V and J ends, which lost 0 bases and 7 bases, there was a span of 9 bases. Germline V CDR1 and CDR2: LGHNA, YSLEER. CDR3 sequence: CASSQDLAVEAFF. The DNA for the CDR3 is TGCGCCAGCAGCCAAGATCTGGCGGTTGAAGCTTTCTTT.

This chain links TRBV2 with TRBJ2-1; possibly TRBD2 for D (6 bases). Germline values: CDR1 SNHLY, CDR2 FYNNEI. The CDR3 sequence is 13 residues long. Trimming took off 7 bases at V and 7 bases at J, with 14 bases between the two ends. CDR3 DNA sequence: TGTGCCAGCAAGGAGGCAGGGAGGAATGAGCAGTTCTTC. Protein product: CASKEAGRNEQFF.

This clone is judged medium-sized. This chain connects TRBV2 to TRBJ1-1, with D uncertain. CDR1 SNHLY and CDR2 FYNNEI come from the germline V gene. V gave up 8 bases and J gave up 1 base, with 8 bases separating them. The CDR3 is 12 residues long. CDR3: CASWWTNTEAFF. The CDR3 DNA reads as TGTGCCAGCTGGTGGACGAACACTGAAGCTTTCTTT.

The genes are TRBV5-1 and TRBJ1-2; weak D call: TRBD1 (6 bases). Trimming removed 0 bases at V and 2 bases at J, with 11 bases between. Per germline, CDR1 SGHRS and CDR2 YFSETQ. The CDR3 runs to 15 residues. The CDR3 DNA reads as TGCGCCAGCAGCTTGGATGCAGGGGTCAACTATGGCTACACCTTC. Its protein product is CASSLDAGVNYGYTF.

This chain uses TRBV19 with TRBJ1-4; D might be TRBD1 (5 bases). The CDR3 extends over 14 amino acids. V shed 2 bases and J shed 9 bases, with 13 bases lying between them. Germline loops: CDR1 LNHDA, CDR2 SQIVND (reference sequence). The CDR3 here is CASSISGIGKKLFF. The CDR3 nucleotides are TGTGCCAGTAGTATATCAGGGATTGGTAAAAAACTGTTTTTT.

This clone was seen a few times. This CDR3 is CASSRSGQATFLHF. CDR3 DNA: TGTGCCAGTAGCCGTTCAGGACAGGCTACTTTCCTCCACTTT. The V gene is TRBV19, the J gene TRBJ1-6; 7 bases are shared with TRBD1. In germline, CDR1 is LNHDA, CDR2 SQIVND (reference sequence). V shed 6 bases, J shed 15 bases, and the junction held 14 bases outside the gene matches. The CDR3 covers 14 residues.

This rearrangement joins TRBV18 to TRBJ2-7; unclear D gene. Trimming stripped 3 bases from V and 5 bases from J, with 26 bases between. Germline V CDR1 and CDR2: KGHSH, LQKENI. CDR3 size: 18 residues. The CDR3 here is CASSPSLNTDDNWDEQYF. The CDR3 region has the DNA TGTGCCAGCTCACCTAGCTTAAACACAGACGATAACTGGGACGAGCAGTACTTC.

With respect to this clone: One junction end does not reproduce the germline sequence, and a read error may be involved. The rearrangement links TRBV2 to TRBJ2-7, with D perhaps assigned TRBD1 or TRBD2 (5 bases each). CDR1 SNHLY and CDR2 FYNNEI come from the germline V gene. CDR3 length: 14 amino acids. The CDR3 spells CASRAGTPFNYLDF. CDR3 nucleotides: TGTGCCAGCAGGGCCGGGACCCCCTTTAATTATCTTGACTTC.

This sequence joins TRBV7-2 and TRBJ2-7, with D hard to call. Trimming removed 5 bases at V and 4 bases at J, with 12 bases between. The CDR3 is 13 residues long. Per germline, CDR1 SGHTA and CDR2 FQGNSA. Here the CDR3 reads CASSRFGSYEQYF. CDR3 in DNA: TGTGCCAGCAGCCGCTTCGGAAGTTACGAGCAGTACTTC.